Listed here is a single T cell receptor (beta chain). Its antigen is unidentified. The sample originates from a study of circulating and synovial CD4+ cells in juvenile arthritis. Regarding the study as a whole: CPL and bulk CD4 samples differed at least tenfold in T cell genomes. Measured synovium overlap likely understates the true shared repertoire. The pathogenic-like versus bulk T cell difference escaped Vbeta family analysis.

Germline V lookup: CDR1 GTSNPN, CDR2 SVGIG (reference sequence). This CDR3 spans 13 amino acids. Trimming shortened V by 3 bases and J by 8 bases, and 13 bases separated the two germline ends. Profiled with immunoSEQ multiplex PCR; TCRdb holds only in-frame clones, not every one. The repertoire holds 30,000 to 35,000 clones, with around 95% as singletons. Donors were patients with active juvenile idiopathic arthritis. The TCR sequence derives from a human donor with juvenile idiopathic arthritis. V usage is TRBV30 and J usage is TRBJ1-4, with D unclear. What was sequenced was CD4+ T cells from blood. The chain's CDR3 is CAWRPVLEEKLFF. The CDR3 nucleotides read TGTGCCTGGAGGCCGGTCCTGGAGGAAAAACTGTTTTTT.